These 29 T cell receptor beta chains originate from one sample sequenced in a study of early T cells in non-severe SARS-CoV-2 infection. TCRdb recomputed calls from the 5' RACE reads with MiXCR, one row per CDR3 protein. The data contain over 50,000 distinct CDR3 sequences, over 9.5% of them singletons. The sequenced sample was whole blood. The origin of the receptors is an adult who was a healthcare worker with PCR-confirmed SARS-CoV-2 infection or an uninfected control (not recorded which).

This clonotype has a count of ten or more. The CDR3 sequence: CASSPNPYEQYF. The DNA for the CDR3 is TGTGCCAGCAGCCCTAACCCCTACGAGCAGTACTTC. The chain combines TRBV14 with TRBJ2-7; D remains ambiguous. V dropped 4 bases and J dropped 2 bases, with 6 bases sitting between them. CDR3 size: 12 residues. The V gene's germline CDR1 is SGHDN and CDR2 FVKESK.

In this sample, this clonotype turned up many times. V is TRBV5-1 and J is TRBJ2-1, with 9 bases matching TRBD1. The V segment lost 3 bases and the J segment 2 bases; nucleotides outside the gene matches: 6. This CDR3 comprises 16 residues. Germline V gives CDR1 SGHRS, CDR2 YFSETQ. This CDR3 reads CASSSTGGGPYNEQFF. CDR3 nucleotides: TGCGCCAGCAGCTCGACAGGGGGAGGCCCCTACAATGAGCAGTTCTTC.

This clonotype was detected many times. J is TRBJ1-3 and V is TRBV12-3 or TRBV12-4, with D unclear. The CDR3 extends over 17 amino acids. Trimming took off 3 bases at V and 4 bases at J, with 19 bases between the two ends. The CDR3 nucleotides are TGTGCCAGCAGTTTCGCCCCCCTACCTCGTAGAGGAAACACCATATATTTT. Protein product: CASSFAPLPRRGNTIYF.

This chain connects TRBV7-9 to TRBJ2-1, with D tentatively TRBD1 (6 bases). There are 13 residues in the CDR3. V lost 0 bases and J lost 7, with 7 bases in between. In germline, CDR1 is SEHNR, CDR2 FQNEAQ (reference sequence). The CDR3: CASSLAGANEQFF. Written as DNA, the CDR3 is TGTGCCAGCAGCTTAGCGGGGGCTAATGAGCAGTTCTTC.

About this clonotype itself: This clone may be a read error of a much larger clone one base away. The chain couples TRBV20-1 to TRBJ2-3; a possible D gene is TRBD2 (5 bases). This CDR3 is built from 16 residues. V dropped 7 bases and J dropped 0 bases, with 20 bases sitting between them. Germline V gene data show CDR1 as DFQATT and CDR2 as SNEGSKA (reference sequence). CDR3 amino acids: CSGSPPGRTSTDTQYF. Here the CDR3 DNA reads TGCAGTGGTAGCCCCCCCGGCAGGACTAGCACAGATACGCAGTATTTT.

This clonotype was seen only a few times. This chain uses TRBV2 with TRBJ2-7; 10 nucleotides match TRBD1. The CDR3 extends over 15 amino acids. V lost 6 bases, J lost 2 bases, and 7 bases stayed unmatched. In germline, CDR1 is SNHLY, CDR2 FYNNEI. The CDR3 coding sequence is TGTGCCAGCAGGGCCCCCGGGACAGGGGCCTACGAGCAGTACTTC. Protein product: CASRAPGTGAYEQYF.

This clonotype was seen ten or more times. The CDR3 DNA reads TGTGCCAGCAGTTTTCGCGGCGAAGCTTTCTTT. It yields the protein CASSFRGEAFF. The gene calls are TRBV27 and TRBJ1-1; the D is unclear. CDR1 and CDR2 from the germline V gene are MNHEY and SMNVEV (reference sequence). V gave up 3 bases and J gave up 8 bases, with 7 bases separating them. This CDR3 is built from 11 residues.

This clonotype came up a few times. The rearrangement uses TRBV20-1 and TRBJ2-1; D is uncertain. The length of the CDR3 is 13 residues. Germline V gene sequence: CDR1 DFQATT, CDR2 SNEGSKA (reference sequence). The CDR3 reads CTVRGRTYNEQFF. The DNA for the CDR3 is TGCACTGTGAGAGGCAGGACCTACAATGAGCAGTTCTTC.

There are many counts of this clonotype. The CDR3 bases are TGTGCCAGCAGCGCCCGGACAGGGGAGTTCTCTGGGGCCAACGTCCTGACTTTC. It is translated as CASSARTGEFSGANVLTF. The chain combines TRBV11-2 with TRBJ2-6; 9 bases map to TRBD1. Trimming at V came to 5 bases and at J to 0 bases, leaving 8 bases not matched to a gene. Germline assignment: CDR1 SGHAT and CDR2 FQNNGV. The CDR3 extends over 18 amino acids. Drawing the rest from reference TRBV11-2 and TRBJ2-6, the complete variable domain is EAGVAQSPRYKIIEKRQSVAFWCNPISGHATLYWYQQILGQGPKLLIQFQNNGVVDDSQLPKDRFSAERLKGVDSTLKIQPAKLEDSAVYLCASSARTGEFSGANVLTFGAGSRLTVL.

Ten or more counts support this clonotype. The chain joins TRBV20-1 to TRBJ1-5, with TRBD1 matching 7 bases. V trimming: 1 base; J trimming: 7 bases; junction bases outside the gene matches: 7. The CDR3 consists of 14 residues. Per the germline V gene, CDR1 is DFQATT and CDR2 is SNEGSKA (reference sequence). The CDR3 loop is CSARAARGDQPQHF. In nucleotides, the CDR3 is TGCAGTGCTAGAGCCGCCAGGGGGGACCAGCCCCAGCATTTT.

The table lists this clonotype with many counts. V is TRBV5-1 and J is TRBJ1-1; TRBD1 might be the D (6 bases). The CDR3 runs 17 residues. CDR1 SGHRS and CDR2 YFSETQ come from the germline V gene. V lost 0 bases and J 5 bases, leaving 20 bases between the germline ends. CDR3 bases: TGCGCCAGCAGCTTGGCGCGGGACACCCTGACGGGAACTGAAGCTTTCTTT. Encoded protein: CASSLARDTLTGTEAFF.

This clonotype was seen a few times. The rearrangement links TRBV28 to TRBJ2-5; TRBD1 agrees at 7 bases. Per germline, CDR1 MDHEN and CDR2 SYDVKM. The V segment lost 6 bases and the J segment 10 bases; nucleotides outside the gene matches: 8. The CDR3 length is 12 residues. CDR3 DNA sequence: TGTGCCAGCAGCTCGACAGGGAAGGGCCAGTACTTC. Translated: CASSSTGKGQYF.

The rearrangement links TRBV7-2 to TRBJ1-2, with 7 bases that match TRBD1. Germline V lookup: CDR1 SGHTA, CDR2 FQGNSA. The V segment lost 4 bases and the J segment 8 bases; nucleotides outside the gene matches: 13. The CDR3 has 15 amino acids. CDR3 nucleotide sequence: TGTGCCAGCAGCTCCTTTACAAGACAGGGTTGGGGCTACACCTTC. Amino acids: CASSSFTRQGWGYTF.

This clonotype showed up many times. The gene calls are TRBV12-3 or TRBV12-4 and TRBJ1-2; D is possibly TRBD1 (5 bases). V dropped 7 bases and J dropped 3 bases, with 9 bases sitting between them. The CDR3 is 12 amino acids. CDR3 DNA sequence: TGTGCCAGCAAGGGGTTTGACTATGGCTACACCTTC. Its translation: CASKGFDYGYTF.

The sample holds many counts of this clonotype. V and J are TRBV12-3 or TRBV12-4 and TRBJ2-3; no definite D call. Trimming pared 7 bases from V and 3 bases from J, leaving 11 bases between. This CDR3 is 13 amino acids long. The CDR3 loop is CASNLLATDTQYF. The CDR3 DNA is TGTGCCAGCAACCTTCTGGCTACAGATACGCAGTATTTT.

This clonotype was counted at least ten times. The genes are TRBV6-6 and TRBJ2-2; tentative D call: TRBD1 (6 bases). Germline V gene data show CDR1 as MNHNY and CDR2 as SVGAGI (reference sequence). The CDR3 consists of 19 residues. V gave up 0 bases and J gave up 6 bases, with 23 bases separating them. The CDR3 DNA reads TGTGCCAGCAGTTACTCCCTAGACAGGACATACCTAACCGCCGGGGAGCTGTTTTTT. It translates to CASSYSLDRTYLTAGELFF.

This clonotype was seen just once. The rearrangement uses TRBV10-3 and TRBJ2-3; no clear D. Trimming left V 6 bases short and J 0 bases short, with 4 bases between. The germline V gene has CDR1 ENHRY and CDR2 SYGVKD. The length of the CDR3 is 12 residues. CDR3 residues: CAIRTSTDTQYF. DNA of the CDR3: TGTGCCATCAGAACCAGCACAGATACGCAGTATTTT.

This sequence joins TRBV11-2 and TRBJ2-7; 11 bases align to TRBD2. CDR1 is SGHAT, CDR2 FQNNGV, per germline. V shed 5 bases and J 4 bases; nucleotides not matched to a gene: 7. CDR3 length: 15 residues. The CDR3 nucleotides are TGTGCCAGCAGCGCTACCGGGACTAGCGGTTACGAGCAGTACTTC. Its protein product is CASSATGTSGYEQYF.

The genes are TRBV7-2 and TRBJ2-7; 11 bases fit TRBD2. Trimming removed 8 bases from V and 2 bases from J; junction bases left unmatched: 8. The germline V gene encodes CDR1 SGHTA and CDR2 FQGNSA. This CDR3 is 15 amino acids long. The CDR3, as DNA: TGTGCCAGCGGCACCCCGGGACTAGCGGCCTACGAGCAGTACTTC. Translation gives CASGTPGLAAYEQYF.

This clonotype was observed many times. The rearrangement uses TRBV27 and TRBJ1-1, with D tentatively TRBD1 (5 bases). This CDR3 comprises 16 residues. Trimming removed 4 bases from V and 1 base from J, with 16 bases in between. CDR1 MNHEY and CDR2 SMNVEV come from the germline V gene (reference sequence). This chain's CDR3 is CASSSGGQGSNTEAFF. The CDR3, as DNA: TGTGCCAGCAGTTCCGGCGGGCAGGGATCGAACACTGAAGCTTTCTTT.

This clonotype has at least ten counts. The chain recombines TRBV18 with TRBJ2-1, with 10 nucleotides matching TRBD2. The CDR3 runs to 16 residues. The trim removed 1 base at V and 7 bases at J, leaving 7 bases unmatched. Germline-derived CDR1 and CDR2 are KGHSH and LQKENI. CDR3 DNA: TGTGCCAGCTCACCACGGCCTAGCGGGAGCCATAATGAGCAGTTCTTC. This gives the protein CASSPRPSGSHNEQFF.

This clonotype has more than one count but fewer than ten. This chain uses TRBV30 with TRBJ2-6, with D hard to call. The germline CDR1 and CDR2 sequences are GTSNPN and SVGIG (reference sequence). The CDR3 has 16 amino acids. Trimming cost V 4 bases and J 2 bases, with 15 bases left between them. The CDR3 region has the DNA TGTGCCTGGAACACCCAGAGAGGAGCTGGGGCCAACGTCCTGACTTTC. Residues: CAWNTQRGAGANVLTF. Full variable domain (remainder filled in from reference TRBV30 and TRBJ2-6): SQTIHQWPATLVQPVGSPLSLECTVEGTSNPNLYWYRQAAGRGLQLLFYSVGIGQISSEVPQNLSASRPQDRQFILSSKKLLLSDSGFYLCAWNTQRGAGANVLTFGAGSRLTVL.

This chain links TRBV12-3 or TRBV12-4 with TRBJ1-1; no firm D call. The CDR3 is made up of 13 amino acids. V was clipped by 4 bases and J by 3 bases, with 9 bases between them. CDR3 sequence reads: CASSSREHTEAFF. For the CDR3, the DNA is TGTGCCAGCAGTTCACGGGAGCACACTGAAGCTTTCTTT.

This clonotype occurred many times. The DNA of the CDR3 is TGCGCCAGCAGCTTAGAGGGTTTCGCCTACGAGCAGTACTTC. Translation gives CASSLEGFAYEQYF. The chain combines TRBV5-1 with TRBJ2-7; tentative D call: TRBD2 (5 bases). This CDR3 comprises 14 residues. V lost 2 bases to trimming and J lost 2 bases, with 11 bases between them. CDR1 is SGHRS, CDR2 YFSETQ, per germline.

Concerning this clonotype itself: A much larger clone sits a single nucleotide away, making a read error possible. V gene TRBV19 combines with J gene TRBJ2-3; D is unresolved. Per the germline V gene, CDR1 is LNHDA and CDR2 is SQIVND (reference sequence). V was cut by 1 base and J by 6 bases, with 8 bases left in between. CDR3 length: 13 amino acids. CDR3 in DNA: TGTGCCAGTAGTATAGTTTCTGAGGATACGCAGTATTTT. It translates to CASSIVSEDTQYF. The whole variable domain, filled in from reference TRBV19 and TRBJ2-3, reads DGGITQSPKYLFRKEGQNVTLSCEQNLNHDAMYWYRQDPGQGLRLIYYSQIVNDFQKGDIAEGYSVSREKKESFPLTVTSAQKNPTAFYLCASSIVSEDTQYFGPGTRLTVL.

To note about this clonotype: A much bigger clone sits one base away, suggesting this may be a read error. V usage is TRBV19 and J usage is TRBJ1-1; TRBD1 matches 12 bases. V was pared by 6 bases and J by 1 base, with 9 bases of the junction left unmatched. This CDR3 has 17 amino acids. Germline lookup yields CDR1 LNHDA and CDR2 SQIVND (reference sequence). The CDR3 DNA follows: TGTGCCAGTAGGTTCTTAGGGACAGGGGGCGCGAACACTGAAGCTTTCTTT. This gives the protein CASRFLGTGGANTEAFF.

This clonotype was counted ten times or more. V and J are TRBV12-3 or TRBV12-4 and TRBJ1-1; D remains ambiguous. This CDR3 spans 14 amino acids. V was shortened by 3 bases and J by 0 bases, with 8 bases between the two germline ends. CDR3 amino acids: CASSFPGMNTEAFF. CDR3 DNA: TGTGCCAGCAGTTTCCCCGGGATGAACACTGAAGCTTTCTTT.

This clonotype has just a few counts. This chain joins TRBV18 and TRBJ2-7; TRBD1 matches at 10 bases. CDR1 is KGHSH, CDR2 LQKENI, per germline. Unmatched junction bases numbered 7, after V lost 6 bases and J lost 2 bases. This CDR3 is 15 amino acids long. CDR3 in amino acids: CASSGIGQGAYEQYF. CDR3 DNA sequence: TGTGCCAGCTCCGGAATTGGACAGGGGGCCTACGAGCAGTACTTC.

This clonotype was seen ten or more times. Here the CDR3 DNA reads TGCAGCGTTGCCCACTTTTCGAACACTGAAGCTTTCTTT. It translates to CSVAHFSNTEAFF. The chain carries TRBV29-1 and TRBJ1-1; the D is unclear. This CDR3 contains 13 residues. V was pared by 4 bases and J by 1 base, with 10 bases between. Germline CDR1 and CDR2: SQVTM and ANQGSEA.